The 13 T cell receptor beta chains below come from one sample, sequenced in a study of CD8 T cells in Susac syndrome. Reverse transcription of roughly 0.45 to 1 ug RNA used random hexamers. TCRdb re-called the immunoSEQ multiplex PCR reads through MiXCR, storing one row per CDR3 protein. The sample consists of 80,000 or so distinct CDR3 sequences, around 94% of them appearing once. The specimen was CD8+ T cells from PBMCs. The receptor set was obtained from a human donor in good health.

This clonotype was seen once. This sequence joins TRBV7-9 and TRBJ2-1, with TRBD2 identical over 9 bases. Trimming took 3 bases from V and 7 from J; bases not matched to a gene: 4. The CDR3 runs to 14 residues. Germline V lookup: CDR1 SEHNR, CDR2 FQNEAQ (reference sequence). The CDR3 here is CASSLGGRANEQFF. The CDR3 coding sequence is TGTGCCAGCAGCTTGGGCGGGAGGGCTAATGAGCAGTTCTTC. Based on the CDR3 plus reference TRBV7-9 and TRBJ2-1, the full variable domain is DTGVSQNPRHKITKRGQNVTFRCDPISEHNRLYWYRQTLGQGPEFLTYFQNEAQLEKSRLLSDRFSAERPKGSFSTLEIQRTEQGDSAMYLCASSLGGRANEQFFGPGTRLTVL.

This clonotype showed up just once. The J gene is TRBJ2-7, the V gene TRBV6-5; TRBD2 might be the D (5 bases). Germline loops: CDR1 MNHEY, CDR2 SVGAGI. CDR3 length: 11 amino acids. The ends were cut back, 6 bases at V and 6 bases at J, with 9 bases in the middle. DNA for the CDR3: TGTGCCAGCAGGGGAGTAGGCGAGCAGTACTTC. This codes for CASRGVGEQYF.

The chain recombines TRBV7-9 with TRBJ2-1; TRBD1 agrees at 10 bases. Germline CDR1 reads SEHNR; CDR2 reads FQNEAQ (reference sequence). The J segment lost 3 bases and the V segment lost 3 bases, leaving 2 bases of the junction unmatched. This CDR3 is built from 15 residues. The CDR3: CASSFDRGLYNEQFF. CDR3 bases: TGTGCCAGCAGCTTCGACAGGGGGCTCTACAATGAGCAGTTCTTC.

This rearrangement joins TRBV21-1 to TRBJ2-3. TRBV21-1 is noted as a pseudogene. The CDR3 consists of 11 residues. As DNA, the CDR3 is TGTGCCAGCCATAGTACAGATACGCAGTATTTT. Protein sequence: CASHSTDTQYF.

V usage is TRBV29-1 and J usage is TRBJ2-1, with D possibly matching TRBD2 (6 bases). The germline V gene has CDR1 SQVTM and CDR2 ANQGSEA. CDR3 length equals 15 residues. V lost 8 bases and J 4 bases, leaving 21 bases between the germline ends. In DNA form, the CDR3 reads TGCAGCTCCTTCGGGGGAGCCCTGTCTTACAATGAGCAGTTCTTC. This encodes CSSFGGALSYNEQFF.

The chain has TRBV27 and TRBJ2-7, with 8 nucleotides matching TRBD1. The CDR3 has 14 residues. Looked up from germline, CDR1 is MNHEY and CDR2 is SMNVEV (reference sequence). V lost 6 bases to trimming and J lost 3 bases; unmatched junction nucleotides: 7. The CDR3 DNA reads TGTGCCAGCAGCCACGGACAGGGAGGCTACGAGCAGTACTTC. Amino acids: CASSHGQGGYEQYF.

CDR3 DNA sequence: TGCGCCAGCAGCCAAGCCCGGGGGAGCTACGAGCAGTACTTC. Protein product: CASSQARGSYEQYF. The chain links TRBV4-1 to TRBJ2-7, with a weak D call TRBD2 (6 bases). V was shortened by 1 base and J by 3 bases, with 10 bases between the two germline ends. CDR3 size: 14 residues. CDR1 MGHRA and CDR2 YSYEKL come from the germline V gene.

This clonotype was detected only once. The CDR3 protein is CASSQYNSGNTIYF. As DNA, the CDR3 is TGTGCCAGCAGCCAATATAACTCTGGAAACACCATATATTTT. The chain combines TRBV14 with TRBJ1-3; no clear D gene. The ends were cut back, 2 bases at V and 0 bases at J, with 5 bases in the middle. The germline V gene encodes CDR1 SGHDN and CDR2 FVKESK. This CDR3 comprises 14 residues.

As DNA, the CDR3 is TGTGCCAGCAGCCTTGAACGGACAGTCACCTTC. Translation gives CASSLERTVTF. The chain combines TRBV9 with TRBJ1-2; possible D gene TRBD1, 6 bases. Per the germline V gene, CDR1 is SGDLS and CDR2 is YYNGEE. This CDR3 comprises 11 residues. Deletions cut 4 bases from V and 13 bases from J, with 14 bases between.

The J gene is TRBJ2-2, the V gene TRBV20-1; 7 nucleotides line up with TRBD2. V lost 3 bases, J lost 6 bases, and 19 bases stayed unmatched. The CDR3 sequence is 18 residues long. The germline gives CDR1 DFQATT, CDR2 SNEGSKA (reference sequence). The CDR3 here is CSASIEGRLAGMPGELFF. CDR3 sequence (DNA): TGCAGTGCTAGCATCGAAGGGAGACTAGCTGGTATGCCCGGGGAGCTGTTTTTT.

CDR3 nucleotides: TGTGCCAGTAGTATGACTGCGCTAGCGGGTTATTACAATGAGCAGTTCTTC. Translated: CASSMTALAGYYNEQFF. The J gene is TRBJ2-1, the V gene TRBV19; TRBD2 matches 8 bases. CDR1 and CDR2 from the germline V gene are LNHDA and SQIVND (reference sequence). J lost 4 bases, V lost 3 bases, and 11 bases had no gene match. The CDR3 loop spans 17 amino acids. The whole variable domain, filled in from reference TRBV19 and TRBJ2-1, reads DGGITQSPKYLFRKEGQNVTLSCEQNLNHDAMYWYRQDPGQGLRLIYYSQIVNDFQKGDIAEGYSVSREKKESFPLTVTSAQKNPTAFYLCASSMTALAGYYNEQFFGPGTRLTVL.

The chain combines TRBV7-9 with TRBJ2-7; TRBD1 might be the D (5 bases). V lost 7 bases and J lost 1, with 11 bases in between. The CDR3 sequence is 13 residues long. Germline-derived CDR1 and CDR2 are SEHNR and FQNEAQ (reference sequence). The CDR3 nucleotides read TGTGCCAGCAACTCAGACAGATCCTACGAGCAGTACTTC. Translating gives CASNSDRSYEQYF.

The chain has TRBV7-9 and TRBJ2-7; D is uncertain. Germline V gene lookup returns CDR1 SEHNR and CDR2 FQNEAQ (reference sequence). The CDR3 has 17 residues. V lost 1 base, J lost 3 bases, and 19 bases lay in between. Here the CDR3 DNA reads TGTGCCAGCAGCTTAGTGGGCAGGTCCTATGAGCTCTACGAGCAGTACTTC. Translated, it gives CASSLVGRSYELYEQYF.